The source of this T cell receptor (beta chain) is a study of T cell clonality in common variable immunodeficiency. Overall study results and limits: Reportedly, TCR beta sequences from common variable immunodeficiency showed fewer deletions and N-nucleotide insertions.

For at least one year, all CVID subjects received replacement immunoglobulin. Clones were read by immunoSEQ multiplex PCR, and TCRdb kept only the in-frame ones, dropping some. The sample was found to contain about 20,000 clones, and every one recurs. Comments on this clone: Its antigen remains unidentified. The read ends 3 residues before the CDR3 terminus; that terminus is restored from the germline J gene.

The CDR3 runs 17 residues. The V end lost 1 base, the J end lost 1 base, and 14 bases lay between the germline ends. Per the germline V gene, CDR1 is LNHDA and CDR2 is SQIVND (reference sequence). The rearrangement links TRBV19 to TRBJ2-1; maybe TRBD2 (6 bases). This TCR came from a human donor with common variable immunodeficiency. The sequencing sample was made of peripheral blood mononuclear cells. CDR3 residues: CASSIASGLMSYNEQFF. The CDR3 bases that were read are TGTGCCAGTAGTATAGCTTCGGGACTGATGTCCTACAATGAG.